Listed below are T cell receptor beta chains from one sample, sequenced in a study of response to subunit inactivated influenza vaccine. TCRdb redid the calling of the RT-PCR reads with MiXCR, one entry per CDR3 protein. Among some 550,000 distinct CDR3 sequences, under 30% were seen once, and the ten largest hold 2.8%. The same data also went into a second study, on T cells expressing NK-cell markers.

Sequences were derived from CD4+ T cells sorted from PBMCs, sampled 12 days after vaccination. These receptors were taken from a man in his fifties or sixties who received an inactivated influenza vaccine. CDR3s include the opening cysteine and the closing phenylalanine or tryptophan. Each record gives: clone size, D gene, V gene, J gene, CDR3 DNA, CDR3 protein. D genes are given only for firm matches. Size values are once, few and many counts, or a class for expanded clones, and some rows have none.

few	NA	TRBV5-5	TRBJ1-4	TGTGCCAGCAGCTCAGCAACCCCCAGAACTAATGAAAAACTGTTTTTT	CASSSATPRTNEKLFF
few	NA	TRBV7-8	TRBJ2-2	TGTGCCAGCAGCGCCCTACCGTTACAGGGAGCGGGGGAGCTGTTTTTT	CASSALPLQGAGELFF
NA	NA	TRBV18	TRBJ2-5	TGTGCCAGCTCACGGAGCAGACAAGAGACCCAGTACTTC	CASSRSRQETQYF
NA	TRBD2	TRBV29-1	TRBJ2-3	TGCAGCGTTGAAGAAATACTAGCGCCTAGCACAGATACGCAGTATTTT	CSVEEILAPSTDTQYF
many	NA	TRBV5-5	TRBJ1-1	TGTGCCAGCAGCTTGTACGGGCTGAACACTGAAGCTTTCTTT	CASSLYGLNTEAFF
few	NA	TRBV12-3/TRBV12-4	TRBJ1-2	TGTGCCAGCAGCCAGGGACTCACTTTCTACACCTTC	CASSQGLTFYTF
few	NA	TRBV18	TRBJ2-1	TGTGCCAGCTCCTACGGACTTGAGCAGTTCTTC	CASSYGLEQFF
NA	NA	TRBV10-3	TRBJ2-2	TGTGCCATCAGTGGAGACCTATGGAACACCGGGGAGCTGTTTTTT	CAISGDLWNTGELFF
few	NA	TRBV7-2	TRBJ2-3	TGTGCCAGCTCGGGAGTGGGGGCAGGGTCGGCAGATACGCAGTATTTT	CASSGVGAGSADTQYF
NA	NA	TRBV6-5	TRBJ2-2	TGTGCCAGCCGGGCAGGGATCGGGGAGCTGTTTTTT	CASRAGIGELFF
NA	TRBD1	TRBV5-1	TRBJ2-7	TGCGCCAGCAGCTTGGCCGGGACAGGGATGAACGAGCAGTACTTC	CASSLAGTGMNEQYF
NA	TRBD1	TRBV10-3	TRBJ1-2	TGTGCCATCAGCGGTTTACAGGGGTCTGATTATAGTGGCTACACCTTC	CAISGLQGSDYSGYTF
NA	NA	TRBV5-1	TRBJ2-2	TGCGCCAGCAGCTTGAGGGAGAGCGGGGAGCTGTTTTTT	CASSLRESGELFF
NA	TRBD2	TRBV10-3	TRBJ2-7	TGTGCCGCCAAGCCGGGACTAGCGGGAGGGACTAGCGAGCAGTACTTC	CAAKPGLAGGTSEQYF
few	TRBD2	TRBV12-3/TRBV12-4	TRBJ2-4	TGTGCCAGCAGTATTACTAGCGGGAGGGACATTCAGTACTTC	CASSITSGRDIQYF
NA	TRBD1	TRBV3-1	TRBJ2-7	TGTGCCAGCAGCCCACACAGGGGGTACGAGCAGTACTTC	CASSPHRGYEQYF
NA	TRBD1	TRBV3-1	TRBJ1-2	TGTGCCAGCAGGCCCGGGACAGGGGATGGCTACACCTTC	CASRPGTGDGYTF
few	TRBD2	TRBV28	TRBJ2-2	TGTGCCAGCAGTGCCACTAGCGGAAGGAACACCGGGGAGCTGTTTTTT	CASSATSGRNTGELFF
NA	TRBD1	TRBV18	TRBJ2-1	TGTGCCAGCTCACCAACGACAGGGGCCTTCTCCAATGAGCAGTTCTTC	CASSPTTGAFSNEQFF
NA	TRBD1	TRBV5-1	TRBJ2-7	TGCGCCAGCAGCTTGGCTTCGGGACAGGCGTCAAGGGAGCAGTACTTC	CASSLASGQASREQYF
few	TRBD1	TRBV28	TRBJ1-3	TGTGCCAGCAGTTTAACAGGGGGCGGAAACACCATATATTTT	CASSLTGGGNTIYF
many	TRBD1	TRBV7-8	TRBJ2-7	TGTGCCAGCAGCTCCAGGACAGGGTCCTACGAGCAGTACTTC	CASSSRTGSYEQYF
many	NA	TRBV25-1	TRBJ2-1	TGTGCCAGCAGTCTCTTCTCAAATGAGCAGTTCTTC	CASSLFSNEQFF
many	NA	TRBV16	TRBJ2-7	TGTGCCAGCAGCCACTCACAATACGAGCAGTACTTC	CASSHSQYEQYF
few	TRBD2	TRBV7-3	TRBJ2-2	TGTGCCAGCAGGGGCCCTAGCGGAGAGGGGACCGGGGAGCTGTTTTTT	CASRGPSGEGTGELFF
NA	NA	TRBV4-3	TRBJ2-3	TGCGCCAGCAGCCCAAGGCTAGCGCATACAGATACGCAGTATTTT	CASSPRLAHTDTQYF
NA	NA	TRBV28	TRBJ1-2	TGTGCCATTCGACAAGGTGTCAGTAACTATGGCTACACCTTC	CAIRQGVSNYGYTF
few	NA	TRBV20-1	TRBJ2-7	TGCAGTGCGCTTTCTAGCTACGAGCAGTACTTC	CSALSSYEQYF
few	NA	TRBV15	TRBJ2-2	TGTGCCACCAGCAGGGGTTACGGGGAGCTGTTTTTT	CATSRGYGELFF
many	TRBD2	TRBV4-2	TRBJ2-1	TGTGCCAGCAGCCAAGATAGCGGGACTAGCGGATTCTACAATGAGCAGTTCTTC	CASSQDSGTSGFYNEQFF
once	TRBD2	TRBV20-1	TRBJ2-5	TGCAGTGCTAGACTAGCGGGGTACCAAGAGACCCAGTACTTC	CSARLAGYQETQYF
many	NA	TRBV12-3/TRBV12-4	TRBJ2-5	TGTGCCAGCAGCGTACGGGGGCTGGGTGTGGAGACCCAGTACTTC	CASSVRGLGVETQYF
few	TRBD1	TRBV6-2/TRBV6-3	TRBJ2-3	TGTGCCAGCAACCCGGGACAGGGGGCCTCTAGCACAGATACGCAGTATTTT	CASNPGQGASSTDTQYF
few	NA	TRBV12-3/TRBV12-4	TRBJ2-5	TGTGCCAGCAGTATCAGCGGACACCAAGAGACCCAGTACTTC	CASSISGHQETQYF
few	NA	TRBV27	TRBJ1-1	NA	CASSPPWGGGTFF
few	TRBD2	TRBV5-1	TRBJ2-5	TGCGCCAGCAGCCCGTACCCGAGCGGGGGACAAGAGACCCAGTACTTC	CASSPYPSGGQETQYF
many	NA	TRBV5-1	TRBJ1-1	TGCGCCAGCAGCCCGGAAGGGGCCCTAGGAGAAGCTTTCTTT	CASSPEGALGEAFF
NA	NA	TRBV7-9	TRBJ2-5	TGTGCCAGCAGCCAATTCGGGACGGACCAAGAGACCCAGTACTTC	CASSQFGTDQETQYF
NA	NA	TRBV7-8	TRBJ2-4	TGTGCCAGCAGCCCTAGGGGGAGGAAAATCATTCAGTACTTC	CASSPRGRKIIQYF
NA	NA	TRBV28	TRBJ1-1	TGTGCCAGCACGCAGGGGCGAACTGAAGCTTTCTTT	CASTQGRTEAFF
NA	NA	TRBV12-3/TRBV12-4	TRBJ1-1	TGTGCCAGCAGTTTACAGGGTAAGAACACTGAAGCTTTCTTT	CASSLQGKNTEAFF
few	NA	TRBV29-1	TRBJ2-1	TGCAGCGTACGATCCCCCGGCTACAATGAGCAGTTCTTC	CSVRSPGYNEQFF
NA	TRBD2	TRBV18	TRBJ2-1	TGTGCCAGCTCACCACAGGGACTAGCGTCTGAGCAGTTCTTC	CASSPQGLASEQFF
few	NA	TRBV2	TRBJ2-1	TGTGCCAGCAGTGCCCGGGACTTCATCAATGAGCAGTTCTTC	CASSARDFINEQFF
few	NA	TRBV2	TRBJ2-3	TGTGCCAGCACCCAGAACGACAGGCGCACAGATACGCAGTATTTT	CASTQNDRRTDTQYF
NA	NA	TRBV21-1	TRBJ2-1	TGTGCCAGCAGCAAATACTGCTCGGGAGCCTCCTACAATGAGCAGTTCTTC	CASSKYCSGASYNEQFF
few	NA	TRBV7-9	TRBJ2-7	TGTGCCAGCAGCTTGGAGGGAGGTAGGGGCCACGAGCAGTACTTC	CASSLEGGRGHEQYF
NA	NA	TRBV5-1	TRBJ1-2	TGCACCAGCAGCCCCCGGGACAACTATGGCTACACCTTC	CTSSPRDNYGYTF